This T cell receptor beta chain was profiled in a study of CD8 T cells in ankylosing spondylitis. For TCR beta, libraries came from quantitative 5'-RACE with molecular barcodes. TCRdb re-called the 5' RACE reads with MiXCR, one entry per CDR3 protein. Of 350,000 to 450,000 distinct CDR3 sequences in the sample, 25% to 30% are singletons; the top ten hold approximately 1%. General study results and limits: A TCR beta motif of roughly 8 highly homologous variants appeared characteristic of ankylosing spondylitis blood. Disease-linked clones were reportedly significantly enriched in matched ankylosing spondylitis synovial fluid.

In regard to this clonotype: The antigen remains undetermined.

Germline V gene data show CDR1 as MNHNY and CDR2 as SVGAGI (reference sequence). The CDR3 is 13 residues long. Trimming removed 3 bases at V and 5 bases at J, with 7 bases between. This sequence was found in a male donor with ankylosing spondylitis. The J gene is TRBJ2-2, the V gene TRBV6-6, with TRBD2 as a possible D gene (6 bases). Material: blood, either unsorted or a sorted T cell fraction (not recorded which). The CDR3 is CASSYRETGELFF. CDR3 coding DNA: TGTGCCAGCAGTTATCGGGAGACCGGGGAGCTGTTTTTT.